This note documents a single T cell receptor (beta chain) sequence. This specimen comes from a study of blood T cell repertoires in COVID-19. Profiling relied on immunoSEQ multiplex PCR, and the TCRdb table lists in-frame clones only, not all of them. The repertoire includes roughly 150,000 clones, around 84% of them detected once, and roughly 20% sits in the top ten. CDR3 length: 19 residues. CDR1 and CDR2 from the germline V gene are MNHEY and SVGEGT. With V trimmed by 0 bases and J by 0 bases, 6 bases remained unmatched. The V and J genes are TRBV6-2 or TRBV6-3 and TRBJ2-1, with TRBD2 matching 12 bases. The origin of this receptor is an elderly woman with acute or convalescent COVID-19. Sequencing was carried out using peripheral blood. This CDR3 reads CASSYSTSGSIRSYNEQFF. In DNA, the CDR3 is TGTGCCAGCAGTTACTCGACTAGCGGGAGTATTCGCTCCTACAATGAGCAGTTCTTC.